This T cell receptor (beta chain) was documented in a study of shared clonotypes between healthy human individuals. CDR1 is SGDLS, CDR2 YYNGEE, per germline. Trimming left V 4 bases short and J 2 bases short, with 16 bases between. The CDR3 is 15 amino acids. Naive CD8 cells lacked CD45RO, underwent positive selection for CCR7 and left out terminally differentiated effector memory CD45RA+ cells. Per the original methods: Filtering of immunoSEQ junctional sequences could not match full-length read filtering. Measured with immunoSEQ multiplex PCR; TCRdb has only the in-frame clones, and not every one. V and J calls and clone size are copied from that table; D and trimming were computed from the DNA. The sample includes about 2.1 million clones, about 94% seen only once; the top ten take more than 1.5%.

The sequence was obtained from a man between 18 and 29 years old in good health. Some clones in this sample may be carry-over from other donors' samples. This chain uses TRBV9 with TRBJ2-7; D gene unclear. Sequenced sample: naive CD8+ T cells from PBMCs. The CDR3 protein is CASSPNARIPYEQYF. The CDR3 DNA is TGTGCCAGCAGCCCCAACGCGAGGATACCCTACGAGCAGTACTTC.